This T cell receptor beta chain was sequenced for a study of cytomegalovirus exposure and HLA in healthy donors. Study-wide results and limits: An analysis was carried out at a later point. It showed that HLA-associated TCR beta chains were more clonally expanded than equally common non-associated chains. Three CMV-associated chains proved CMV antigen-specific in vitro.

Germline assignment: CDR1 SGHVS and CDR2 FQNEAQ. This CDR3 is 15 amino acids long. V lost 2 bases, J lost 0 bases, and 3 bases stayed unmatched. Details on this clone: Its antigen is still unknown.

In the PCR, 60 Vbeta and 13 Jbeta primers were used. TCRdb's copy holds only in-frame clones and misses some; the assay was immunoSEQ multiplex PCR. The table includes tens of thousands of clones, roughly 63% detected once. Material for sequencing was PBMCs. The V gene is TRBV7-8, the J gene TRBJ1-1; 7 bases align to TRBD1. This receptor was taken from a man in his fifties or sixties in good health and CMV-seronegative. CDR3 coding DNA: TGTGCCAGCAGCTTACAGGGGGTTATGAACACTGAAGCTTTCTTT. Its protein product is CASSLQGVMNTEAFF.